The sequence of this T cell receptor beta chain was determined in a study of T cell responses to AZD1222 COVID-19 vaccine (dated by TCRdb to the early 2020s). Regarding the study in general: AZD1222 recipients whose second dose came at about 4 weeks and those whose second dose came at about 12 weeks were combined into one group, since spike-specific TCR depth and breadth did not differ between the two schedules. TCR sequencing covered more than 230 trial participants: 207 given two doses of AZD1222 and approximately 26 given two doses of MenACWY control vaccine. Trial participants were enrolled by age into 18-55, 56-69 and 70-plus year subgroups, with roughly 160, 29 and 62 TCR-sequenced participants respectively. What the authors observed across the whole study: Most participants were white British and females outnumbered males, and the authors suggested that clonal diversity may have been underestimated. CD4 TCRs associated with the vaccine covered the entire spike protein, and the dominant responses were in regions 160-218 and 743-854. Only 5 to 7 AZD1222 recipients were SARS-CoV-2 seropositive at baseline, limiting conclusions about previously exposed vaccinees. The 56-69-year group was small, and its depth increase did not reach significance, likely because of low power. A significant rise in spike-specific TCR breadth and depth was observed after two AZD1222 doses relative to day 0 and relative to MenACWY recipients. Epitopes outside the regions mutated in the B.1.351 and B.1.1.7 variants were reportedly recognized by nearly half of the unique spike-specific TCRs. No day 14 peak-response samples were available, so repertoires were characterized only after the peak T cell response.

The cysteine opens and the phenylalanine closes a CDR3 of 17 amino acids. CDR3 DNA is the only sequence kept; it has 51 bases, read in frame from the first base. V lost 5 bases and J lost 2 bases, and the count of bases not matched to a germline gene is 8. Per the germline V gene (reference sequence), LNHNV is the CDR1 and YYDKDF is the CDR2. On this clone: The antigen this receptor binds is unknown. One base away there is no much larger clone; base qualities are not given.

Reading the label with the study, this specimen's time point is: baseline before first vaccination. The vaccinee samples were drawn from two UK trials, COV001 and COV002, one of which was a single-blind randomized controlled phase 2/3 trial testing AZD1222 (ChAdOx1 nCoV-19) in healthy adults. Trial participant PBMC samples were collected at day 0 and day 28 after the second dose for TCRbeta chain sequencing. The CDR3 regions of human TCRbeta chains were analyzed by immunosequencing. The study's own analysis went as follows. Repertoire TCRs were checked for matches against a reference library of SARS-CoV-2-specific TCRs that had been generated using the MIRA antigen-specificity platform. Breadth meant the fraction of unique TCRs that were SARS-CoV-2-associated, whereas depth meant the fraction of total T cells that were SARS-CoV-2-associated. Using the MIRA data, each spike-specific TCR was mapped to the spike region that the TCR reacts to and placed in a CD4 or CD8 class. Log10-transformed breadth and depth values were compared by one-way ANOVA with Sidak's multiple comparisons tests. Not all clones reach the TCRdb copy of this immuneACCESS table, which keeps in-frame sequences only. Checked studies attribute under half of the gap to unresolved V genes and leave the rest unexplained. V and J calls and clone size are given by that table; D and trimming were obtained from the DNA. Here the sample has 150,000 to 180,000 clones; 90% occur a single time. Approximately 19% of the sample belongs to the ten largest clones.

The sample was peripheral blood, taken on day 0 of AZD1222 vaccination. The source of this sequence is an adult in good health. Here the chain combines TRBV15 and TRBJ2-7; the central 14 bases match TRBD2. The CDR3 sequence is CATSPGTSGGPTYEQYF. The sequenced DNA is TGTGCCACCAGCCCCGGGACTAGCGGGGGCCCTACCTACGAGCAGTACTTC. This CDR3, with the reference TRBV15 and TRBJ2-7 proteins standing in past its ends, gives the full variable domain DAMVIQNPRYQVTQFGKPVTLSCSQTLNHNVMYWYQQKSSQAPKLLFHYYDKDFNNEADTPDNFQSRRPNTSFCFLDIRSPGLGDTAMYLCATSPGTSGGPTYEQYFGPGTRLTVT.